Following are 30 T cell receptor beta chains from one sample sequenced in a study of human thymus T cells. Measured with immunoSEQ multiplex PCR; TCRdb has only the in-frame clones, and not every one. In the table there are approximately 49,000 clones, 85% to 95% of which are singletons. Sequencing was done on a sample of blood. All receptors derive from a girl under three years old with a congenital heart defect but otherwise immunologically healthy.

This clone occurred once. The chain links TRBV6-1 to TRBJ2-4; 7 bases agree with TRBD1. Unmatched junction bases numbered 0, after V lost 3 bases and J lost 4 bases. The CDR3 sequence is 13 residues long. The germline gives CDR1 MNHNS, CDR2 SASEGT. The DNA of the CDR3 is TGTGCCAGCAGTGACAGGGGGAAAAACATTCAGTACTTC. It translates to CASSDRGKNIQYF.

The rearrangement joins TRBV5-4 to TRBJ2-1; 8 nucleotides match TRBD2. V shed 1 base and J 8 bases; nucleotides not matched to a gene: 2. CDR1 is SGHNT and CDR2 is YYREEE in the germline V gene (reference sequence). There are 13 residues in the CDR3. CDR3 residues: CASSLPGRDEQFF. The DNA of the CDR3 is TGTGCCAGCAGCTTGCCCGGGAGGGATGAGCAGTTCTTC.

This sequence joins TRBV7-8 and TRBJ2-1, with D uncertain. There are 12 residues in the CDR3. Germline V gene data show CDR1 as SGHVS and CDR2 as FQNEAQ. Trimming removed 3 bases from V and 8 bases from J, with 8 bases in between. CDR3 sequence reads: CASSFSFYEQFF. The CDR3 DNA sequence: TGTGCCAGCAGCTTCTCCTTTTATGAGCAGTTCTTC.

The rearrangement uses TRBV30 and TRBJ2-3, with D possibly called TRBD1 or TRBD2 (5 bases each). Germline lookup yields CDR1 GTSNPN and CDR2 SVGIG (reference sequence). The CDR3 consists of 13 residues. Trimming removed 2 bases at V and 2 bases at J, with 8 bases between. CDR3 amino acids: CAWSRGVTDTQYF. DNA for the CDR3: TGTGCCTGGAGTAGAGGGGTCACAGATACGCAGTATTTT.

The rearrangement uses TRBV27 and TRBJ2-1; D perhaps matches TRBD1 (6 bases). V lost 5 bases, J lost 1 base, and 12 bases lay in between. The CDR3 extends over 15 amino acids. Germline values: CDR1 MNHEY, CDR2 SMNVEV (reference sequence). CDR3 protein: CASSTNRESYNEQFF. CDR3 DNA: TGTGCCAGCAGTACGAACAGGGAGTCCTACAATGAGCAGTTCTTC.

This sequence joins TRBV4-1 and TRBJ2-5; 10 nucleotides match TRBD1. The J call is uncertain, as TRBJ2-7 better fits the DNA end. The CDR3 extends over 15 amino acids. Germline V lookup: CDR1 MGHRA, CDR2 YSYEKL. The CDR3 reads CASSRGTGAAYEQYF. The CDR3 nucleotides read TGCGCCAGCAGCCGCGGGACAGGGGCGGCCTACGAGCAGTACTTC.

The chain's CDR3 is CASSLAGVAGFGETQYF. Written as DNA, the CDR3 is TGTGCCAGCAGCTTGGCCGGGGTAGCGGGATTCGGAGAGACCCAGTACTTC. This sequence joins TRBV5-6 and TRBJ2-5; 8 bases are shared with TRBD2. The germline gives CDR1 SGHDT, CDR2 YYEEEE. V lost 0 bases to trimming and J lost 4 bases; unmatched junction nucleotides: 11. The CDR3 loop spans 17 amino acids.

Of note for this clone: Mismatch with germline at one junction end may stem from a read error. The chain joins TRBV28 to TRBJ2-7, with 9 bases lining up with TRBD2. Germline assignment: CDR1 MDHEN and CDR2 SYDVKM. This CDR3 spans 13 amino acids. The CDR3 DNA is TGTGCCAGCAGTTTACTGGCTAGCGGGACATCTGACTTC. Translation gives CASSLLASGTSDF.

The genes are TRBV5-1 and TRBJ2-5, with D tentatively TRBD2 (7 bases). The CDR3 extends over 15 amino acids. The V and J ends lost 0 bases and 1 base respectively, with 10 bases between them. Germline V gives CDR1 SGHRS, CDR2 YFSETQ. In DNA form, the CDR3 reads TGCGCCAGCAGCTTGGACGGGGGGCGCCAAGAGACCCAGTACTTC. It translates to CASSLDGGRQETQYF.

The chain joins TRBV27 to TRBJ2-7; D uncertain. Trimming pared 7 bases from V and 0 bases from J, leaving 7 bases between. CDR1 is MNHEY, CDR2 SMNVEV, per germline (reference sequence). The CDR3 loop spans 12 amino acids. CDR3 loop: CASTPSSYEQYF. CDR3 sequence (DNA): TGTGCCAGCACCCCGAGCTCCTACGAGCAGTACTTC.

This clone was observed once. The V call is TRBV2, the J call TRBJ2-1; no clear D. The CDR3 is made up of 13 amino acids. CDR1 is SNHLY, CDR2 FYNNEI, per germline. With 6 bases removed from V and 2 bases from J, the gap between germline ends came to 8 bases. CDR3 loop: CASRAGTYNEQFF. For the CDR3, the DNA is TGTGCCAGCAGGGCAGGTACCTACAATGAGCAGTTCTTC.

The V gene is TRBV11-2, the J gene TRBJ1-2; D unresolved. This CDR3 is 16 amino acids long. The V end lost 3 bases, the J end lost 4 bases, and 18 bases lay between the germline ends. Germline V CDR1 and CDR2: SGHAT, FQNNGV. CDR3 in DNA: TGTGCCAGCAGCTTCTGGCGGGCAGCCCCCGGCTATGGCTACACCTTC. Translated, it gives CASSFWRAAPGYGYTF. The full variable domain, its missing parts supplied by reference TRBV11-2 and TRBJ1-2, is EAGVAQSPRYKIIEKRQSVAFWCNPISGHATLYWYQQILGQGPKLLIQFQNNGVVDDSQLPKDRFSAERLKGVDSTLKIQPAKLEDSAVYLCASSFWRAAPGYGYTFGSGTRLTVV.

The rearrangement uses TRBV4-2 and TRBJ2-1; tentative D call: TRBD2 (5 bases). This CDR3 is built from 17 residues. Trimming pared 0 bases from V and 0 bases from J, leaving 12 bases between. The germline V gene encodes CDR1 LGHNA and CDR2 YNFKEQ. CDR3 amino acids: CASSQEGLPVSYNEQFF. The CDR3 region has the DNA TGTGCCAGCAGCCAAGAAGGACTTCCGGTCTCCTACAATGAGCAGTTCTTC.

The sample holds one count of this clone. This chain uses TRBV19 with TRBJ2-2, with a tentative D call TRBD2 (5 bases). This CDR3 contains 15 residues. Trimming cost V 8 bases and J 4 bases, with 17 bases left between them. CDR1 and CDR2 (germline): LNHDA, SQIVND (reference sequence). The CDR3 sequence is CASESGLVVTGELFF. The CDR3 DNA reads TGTGCCAGTGAGAGCGGCCTCGTCGTCACCGGGGAGCTGTTTTTT.

The chain couples TRBV19 to TRBJ2-5, with 7 positions matching TRBD2. The ends lost 1 base at V and 5 bases at J; junction bases unmatched: 4. CDR3 length equals 14 residues. Germline loops: CDR1 LNHDA, CDR2 SQIVND (reference sequence). Here the CDR3 DNA reads TGTGCCAGTAGTATAGCGGGAGGTCGGGAGACCCAGTACTTC. Translating it yields CASSIAGGRETQYF.

J is TRBJ2-3 and V is TRBV18; TRBD2 aligns across 9 bases. The CDR3 extends over 16 amino acids. Trimming at V came to 2 bases and at J to 2 bases, leaving 5 bases not matched to a gene. Germline CDR1 and CDR2: KGHSH and LQKENI. In DNA, the CDR3 is TGTGCCAGCTCACCATATGCTAGCGGGAACACAGATACGCAGTATTTT. Its protein is CASSPYASGNTDTQYF.

V gene TRBV2 combines with J gene TRBJ2-4; a weak D match, TRBD2 (6 bases). Trimming removed 8 bases from V and 2 bases from J, with 7 bases in between. The CDR3 has 12 amino acids. Looked up from germline, CDR1 is SNHLY and CDR2 is FYNNEI. CDR3 in amino acids: CASGGTKNIQYF. Written as DNA, the CDR3 is TGTGCCAGCGGAGGGACCAAAAACATTCAGTACTTC.

The chain carries TRBV5-1 and TRBJ2-6; D is ambiguous. Trimming took off 7 bases at V and 1 base at J, with 9 bases between the two ends. The CDR3 consists of 14 residues. Germline CDR1 reads SGHRS; CDR2 reads YFSETQ. CDR3 DNA sequence: TGCGCCAGCGAGGTCGGATCTGGGGCCAACGTCCTGACTTTC. It is translated as CASEVGSGANVLTF. The full variable domain, in which reference TRBV5-1 and TRBJ2-6 provide the parts outside the CDR3, is KAGVTQTPRYLIKTRGQQVTLSCSPISGHRSVSWYQQTPGQGLQFLFEYFSETQRNKGNFPGRFSGRQFSNSRSEMNVSTLELGDSALYLCASEVGSGANVLTFGAGSRLTVL.

V and J are TRBV5-5 and TRBJ2-7, with TRBD2 identical over 10 bases. Germline CDR1 reads SGHKS; CDR2 reads YYEKEE (reference sequence). This CDR3 is built from 15 residues. Trimming at V came to 3 bases and at J to 4 bases, leaving 7 bases not matched to a gene. The CDR3 spells CASSSHGTSEYEQYF. In nucleotides, the CDR3 is TGTGCCAGCAGCTCCCACGGGACTAGCGAGTACGAGCAGTACTTC.

The chain couples TRBV5-8 to TRBJ1-5; D unclear. This CDR3 has 10 amino acids. Trimming pared 4 bases from V and 7 bases from J, leaving 3 bases between. Germline lookup yields CDR1 SGHTS and CDR2 YDEGEE. This chain's CDR3 is CASSGQPQHF. For the CDR3, the DNA is TGTGCCAGCAGCGGCCAGCCCCAGCATTTT.

The chain couples TRBV5-4 to TRBJ2-1; D perhaps matches TRBD1 (6 bases). CDR1 and CDR2 (germline): SGHNT, YYREEE (reference sequence). V lost 4 bases to trimming and J lost 0 bases, with 14 bases between them. CDR3 size: 16 residues. In DNA form, the CDR3 reads TGTGCCAGCAGCCACAGGGTCCTGAGCTCCTACAATGAGCAGTTCTTC. Its translation: CASSHRVLSSYNEQFF.

The chain carries TRBV6-5 and TRBJ1-1; possible D gene TRBD1, 6 bases. CDR1 MNHEY and CDR2 SVGAGI come from the germline V gene. The V gene lost 6 bases and the J gene lost 1 base, with 15 bases spanning the gap. The CDR3 runs to 15 residues. Here the CDR3 DNA reads TGTGCCAGCAGAGCTCCCAAGGGGGGGAACACTGAAGCTTTCTTT. Encoded protein: CASRAPKGGNTEAFF.

The chain has TRBV18 and TRBJ2-4; 10 positions match TRBD1. The CDR3 has 14 residues. J was trimmed by 4 bases and V by 4 bases; bases with no gene match: 1. The germline gives CDR1 KGHSH, CDR2 LQKENI. CDR3 residues: CASSLGQGKNIQYF. The CDR3 region has the DNA TGTGCCAGCTCACTGGGACAGGGGAAAAACATTCAGTACTTC.

This sequence joins TRBV28 and TRBJ2-7; D not resolved. Trimming cost V 8 bases and J 1 base, with 12 bases left between them. The length of the CDR3 is 13 residues. The germline gives CDR1 MDHEN, CDR2 SYDVKM. DNA of the CDR3: TGTGCCAGCGGCCCTGACGGTTCCTACGAGCAGTACTTC. Protein product: CASGPDGSYEQYF.

The genes are TRBV15 and TRBJ2-1, with D possibly being TRBD1 (5 bases). The CDR3 is 13 residues long. The V end lost 0 bases, the J end lost 6 bases, and 6 bases lay between the germline ends. The germline CDR1 and CDR2 sequences are LNHNV and YYDKDF (reference sequence). The CDR3: CATSRDQGNEQFF. CDR3 DNA sequence: TGTGCCACCAGCAGAGATCAGGGCAATGAGCAGTTCTTC.

This chain joins TRBV5-1 and TRBJ2-7; possibly TRBD2 for D (6 bases). The V gene's germline CDR1 is SGHRS and CDR2 YFSETQ. V dropped 5 bases and J dropped 6 bases, with 21 bases sitting between them. The CDR3 is 15 amino acids. CDR3 protein: CASRGGWGRETEQYF. DNA of the CDR3: TGCGCCAGCAGGGGAGGATGGGGCAGGGAGACCGAGCAGTACTTC.

This rearrangement joins TRBV9 to TRBJ2-2; D is undetermined. The CDR3 is 15 amino acids. Germline V CDR1 and CDR2: SGDLS, YYNGEE. Trimming removed 0 bases at V and 6 bases at J, with 12 bases between. The CDR3 nucleotides read TGTGCCAGCAGCGTAGAAGCTTTGGTTTCCGGGGAGCTGTTTTTT. As protein: CASSVEALVSGELFF.

The chain joins TRBV5-1 to TRBJ2-2; D possibly uses TRBD1 or TRBD2 (6 bases each). The CDR3 length is 16 residues. V gave up 2 bases and J gave up 5 bases, with 16 bases separating them. Germline V gene sequence: CDR1 SGHRS, CDR2 YFSETQ. CDR3 bases: TGCGCCAGCAGCTTTATCTCGGGGGCGCGGACCGGGGAGCTGTTTTTT. Translating gives CASSFISGARTGELFF.

The chain combines TRBV21-1 with TRBJ1-3. TRBV21-1 is reported as a pseudogene. There are 16 residues in the CDR3. The CDR3 sequence is CASSPRHGDSGNTIYF. Written as DNA, the CDR3 is TGTGCCAGCAGCCCTCGTCATGGGGACTCTGGAAACACCATATATTTT.

The chain is built from TRBV5-1 and TRBJ2-7, with TRBD2 matching 11 bases. This CDR3 has 15 amino acids. Germline values: CDR1 SGHRS, CDR2 YFSETQ. J was trimmed by 6 bases and V by 3 bases; bases with no gene match: 8. CDR3 bases: TGCGCCAGCAGCTCATCTGGACTAGCGGGTGCCGAGCAGTACTTC. It yields the protein CASSSSGLAGAEQYF.